This section outlines one T cell receptor (beta chain) sequence together with its context. The data were taken from a study of blood T cell repertoires in COVID-19. Study summary: Samples came from the United States, Italy and Spain, spanning acute and convalescent COVID-19. PBMCs, B-cell-depleted T cells, or T cells were the source of the cDNA or gDNA that made up the material.

CDR3 length: 14 residues. From germline, CDR1 is SQVTM and CDR2 ANQGSEA. Trimming cost V 7 bases and J 1 base, with 14 bases left between them. Original processing notes: Cell counts per sample came from amplifying reference gene primers. Only in-frame clones appear in the TCRdb table, and some are missing; sequencing was by immunoSEQ multiplex PCR. The D gene and trimming were derived from the DNA, and the V and J assignments and clone size from that table. The sample consists of over 100,000 clones, nearly 70% of them appearing once. Sequencing used peripheral blood. The chain is built from TRBV29-1 and TRBJ1-5, with D perhaps TRBD1 (5 bases). The source is a woman between 65 and 79 years old with acute or convalescent COVID-19. This CDR3 reads CSASQGTSNQPQHF. Here the CDR3 DNA reads TGCAGCGCATCGCAGGGTACCAGCAATCAGCCCCAGCATTTT.